The 30 T cell receptor beta chains in this list originate from one sample, sequenced in a study of radiotherapy plus CTLA-4 blockade in lung cancer. Sequencing used immunoSEQ multiplex PCR; TCRdb keeps in-frame clones, though not all of them. Of over 30,000 clones detected, 60% to 75% appear once; the ten largest clones hold 4.7%. The sequencing here drew on peripheral blood, taken from a patient treated with radiotherapy plus ipilimumab. These receptors were taken from a human donor with non-small cell lung cancer whose response to radiotherapy plus ipilimumab could not be evaluated.

The chain couples TRBV4-3 to TRBJ2-1, with 7 bases that match TRBD1. The trim removed 4 bases at V and 2 bases at J, leaving 5 bases unmatched. Germline V CDR1 and CDR2: LGHNA, YSLEER. This CDR3 comprises 15 residues. This CDR3 is CASSPRDSPYNEQFF. In DNA, the CDR3 is TGCGCCAGCAGCCCCCGGGACAGCCCCTACAATGAGCAGTTCTTC.

A few counts support this clone. The chain combines TRBV12-5 with TRBJ1-6; D gene ambiguous. CDR1 and CDR2 from the germline V gene are LGHNT and FRNRAP. V shed 0 bases and J shed 0 bases, with 18 bases lying between them. There are 20 residues in the CDR3. As DNA, the CDR3 is TGTGCTAGTGGTTTGGTACAGAGGTGGGGAGGGAGCTCCTATAATTCACCCCTCCACTTT. Its protein product is CASGLVQRWGGSSYNSPLHF.

This clone has only a few counts. The chain has TRBV4-1 and TRBJ1-6; possibly TRBD1 for D (6 bases). The germline gives CDR1 MGHRA, CDR2 YSYEKL. The CDR3 contains 15 residues. The V end was cut by 4 bases, the J end by 9 bases, with 16 bases between. The CDR3 region has the DNA TGCGCCAGCAGCCCGCGGGTTGGACAGTCTTCACCCCTCCACTTT. Protein product: CASSPRVGQSSPLHF.

V usage is TRBV5-8 and J usage is TRBJ1-5, with unresolved D. The V gene's germline CDR1 is SGHTS and CDR2 YDEGEE. The CDR3 runs 14 residues. V lost 4 bases and J 2 bases, leaving 10 bases between the germline ends. The CDR3 bases are TGTGCCAGCAGCCCGCGGGTGGGCAATCAGCCCCAGCATTTT. Translating it yields CASSPRVGNQPQHF.

The CDR3 sequence: CASSVGPGGPYEQYF. CDR3 in DNA: TGTGCCAGCAGCGTAGGCCCAGGGGGGCCCTACGAGCAGTACTTC. The chain carries TRBV9 and TRBJ2-7; TRBD1 might be the D (7 bases). CDR3 length: 15 residues. Germline loops: CDR1 SGDLS, CDR2 YYNGEE. V shed 0 bases and J shed 2 bases, with 12 bases lying between them. Using reference TRBV9 and TRBJ2-7 for the parts outside the CDR3, the full variable domain is DSGVTQTPKHLITATGQRVTLRCSPRSGDLSVYWYQQSLDQGLQFLIQYYNGEERAKGNILERFSAQQFPDLHSELNLSSLELGDSALYFCASSVGPGGPYEQYFGPGTRLTVT.

The chain links TRBV27 to TRBJ2-7, with 9 nucleotides matching TRBD1. The CDR3 spans 14 residues. The V segment lost 5 bases and the J segment 2 bases; nucleotides outside the gene matches: 4. Germline CDR1 is MNHEY and CDR2 is SMNVEV (reference sequence). CDR3 in DNA: TGTGCCAGCAGTACCCGGACAGGGGCCTACGAGCAGTACTTC. Its protein is CASSTRTGAYEQYF.

In its sample, this clone was seen a few times. The genes are TRBV5-1 and TRBJ1-4, with unresolved D. CDR3 size: 14 residues. The V gene's germline CDR1 is SGHRS and CDR2 YFSETQ. Trimming took off 2 bases at V and 5 bases at J, with 10 bases between the two ends. CDR3 sequence reads: CASSFGESNEKLFF. CDR3 sequence (DNA): TGCGCCAGCAGCTTTGGGGAGTCGAATGAAAAACTGTTTTTT. The entire variable domain, with the rest obtained from reference TRBV5-1 and TRBJ1-4, is as follows: KAGVTQTPRYLIKTRGQQVTLSCSPISGHRSVSWYQQTPGQGLQFLFEYFSETQRNKGNFPGRFSGRQFSNSRSEMNVSTLELGDSALYLCASSFGESNEKLFFGSGTQLSVL.

The V and J genes are TRBV18 and TRBJ2-5; D call uncertain. The J call may be mistaken, given a closer DNA end match to TRBJ2-7. Germline CDR1 is KGHSH and CDR2 is LQKENI. The CDR3 is made up of 13 amino acids. As DNA, the CDR3 is TGTGCCAGCTCACGGCAGCAGGATTACGAGCAGTACTTC. It specifies CASSRQQDYEQYF.

This clone has only a few counts. The J gene is TRBJ2-1, the V gene TRBV11-3; 11 bases match TRBD1. This CDR3 is 16 amino acids long. The germline CDR1 and CDR2 sequences are SGHNT and YENEEA. The V gene end was trimmed by 5 bases and the J gene end by 4 bases; junction bases not matched to a gene: 7. For the CDR3, the DNA is TGTGCCAGCAGCCACCGGGGGACAGGGGGGTACAATGAGCAGTTCTTC. Its protein is CASSHRGTGGYNEQFF.

The CDR3 DNA is TGTGCCAGCTCACCTCGACTAGCGTACGAAGAGACCCAGTACTTC. Amino acids: CASSPRLAYEETQYF. This rearrangement joins TRBV18 to TRBJ2-5; 8 positions agree with TRBD2. CDR3 length: 15 amino acids. Germline V CDR1 and CDR2: KGHSH, LQKENI. V shed 3 bases, J shed 3 bases, and the junction held 6 bases outside the gene matches.

The rearrangement links TRBV11-1 to TRBJ2-4; TRBD1 might be the D (6 bases). Germline V CDR1 and CDR2: SGHAT, FQDESV (reference sequence). The CDR3 sequence is 15 residues long. Trimming shortened V by 7 bases and J by 7 bases, and 20 bases separated the two germline ends. The CDR3 sequence: CASTKMGASGNIQYF. The CDR3 nucleotides are TGTGCCAGCACGAAAATGGGGGCCTCGGGGAACATTCAGTACTTC.

For this clone: Distinct nucleotide sequences in the sample also encode this CDR3. Here the CDR3 reads CASSLGGRDYYEQYF. The CDR3 DNA sequence: TGCGCCAGCAGCTTGGGTGGCAGGGACTACTACGAGCAGTACTTC. J is TRBJ2-7 and V is TRBV5-1; TRBD2 matches at 7 bases. Germline-derived CDR1 and CDR2 are SGHRS and YFSETQ. V dropped 0 bases and J dropped 3; count of bases not matched to a gene: 6. CDR3 size: 15 residues. The full variable domain, in which reference TRBV5-1 and TRBJ2-7 provide the parts outside the CDR3, is KAGVTQTPRYLIKTRGQQVTLSCSPISGHRSVSWYQQTPGQGLQFLFEYFSETQRNKGNFPGRFSGRQFSNSRSEMNVSTLELGDSALYLCASSLGGRDYYEQYFGPGTRLTVT.

The chain links TRBV19 to TRBJ1-2; TRBD1 might be the D (6 bases). V lost 3 bases and J 6 bases, leaving 14 bases between the germline ends. Germline CDR1 and CDR2: LNHDA and SQIVND (reference sequence). The CDR3 length is 14 residues. The CDR3 reads CASSMTGRGDGYTF. CDR3 DNA: TGTGCCAGTAGTATGACCGGCAGGGGCGATGGCTACACCTTC.

This chain uses TRBV5-1 with TRBJ2-1, with 9 bases fitting TRBD2. In germline, CDR1 is SGHRS, CDR2 YFSETQ. V lost 4 bases and J lost 0; bases outside the gene matches: 11. The CDR3 is 18 amino acids. The CDR3: CASSRGTSFGSSYNEQFF. The CDR3, as DNA: TGCGCCAGCAGCCGAGGGACTAGCTTCGGGAGCTCCTACAATGAGCAGTTCTTC.

The V call is TRBV30, the J call TRBJ2-7, with 8 bases aligning to TRBD1. Germline lookup yields CDR1 GTSNPN and CDR2 SVGIG (reference sequence). V lost 3 bases, J lost 3 bases, and 22 bases stayed unmatched. The CDR3 covers 19 residues. CDR3: CAWRGGTDRVRSHVYEQYF. The CDR3 nucleotides are TGTGCCTGGAGGGGCGGGACGGACAGGGTCCGCTCGCACGTCTACGAGCAGTACTTC.

V gene TRBV12-5 combines with J gene TRBJ2-1; D may be TRBD2 (5 bases). CDR1 LGHNT and CDR2 FRNRAP come from the germline V gene. The CDR3 consists of 17 residues. Trimming took off 0 bases at V and 6 bases at J, with 18 bases between the two ends. Here the CDR3 reads CASGLVGSRSPSNEQFF. For the CDR3, the DNA is TGTGCTAGTGGTTTGGTAGGGAGTCGGTCCCCGTCCAATGAGCAGTTCTTC.

The CDR3, as DNA: TGTGCCAGCAGCGCAGCACAGGGCATCCCTGGAAACACCATATATTTT. Encoded protein: CASSAAQGIPGNTIYF. V is TRBV9 and J is TRBJ1-3, with D tentatively TRBD1 (6 bases). Germline CDR1 is SGDLS and CDR2 is YYNGEE. This CDR3 comprises 16 residues. The V gene lost 3 bases and the J gene lost 2 bases, with 15 bases spanning the gap.

The chain uses TRBV18 and TRBJ1-2, with D possibly being TRBD1 (6 bases). Germline lookup yields CDR1 KGHSH and CDR2 LQKENI. The germline V and J ends were trimmed by 2 bases and 4 bases, with 17 bases remaining between them. The CDR3 covers 16 residues. CDR3 DNA sequence: TGTGCCAGCTCACCAACCACCCCCGGGACAAGCTATGGCTACACCTTC. Protein product: CASSPTTPGTSYGYTF.

The V and J genes are TRBV18 and TRBJ2-3; 7 bases fit TRBD1. The CDR3 is made up of 15 amino acids. From germline, CDR1 is KGHSH and CDR2 LQKENI. V shed 4 bases, J shed 0 bases, and the junction held 4 bases outside the gene matches. The DNA for the CDR3 is TGTGCCAGCTCACTCGACAGGGATAGCACAGATACGCAGTATTTT. Its protein is CASSLDRDSTDTQYF.

This chain connects TRBV4-1 to TRBJ1-1; 8 bases map to TRBD1. The CDR3 consists of 15 residues. The ends lost 4 bases at V and 2 bases at J; junction bases unmatched: 6. Germline V gene lookup returns CDR1 MGHRA and CDR2 YSYEKL. The CDR3 spells CASSPGTGPNTEAFF. CDR3 sequence (DNA): TGCGCCAGCAGCCCCGGGACAGGTCCTAACACTGAAGCTTTCTTT.

This clone has a handful of counts. The chain's CDR3 is CASSYQGAGQPQHF. DNA for the CDR3: TGTGCCAGCAGTTATCAGGGGGCGGGTCAGCCCCAGCATTTT. The V gene is TRBV2, the J gene TRBJ1-5; 8 nucleotides align to TRBD1. The CDR3 sequence is 14 residues long. The V segment lost 5 bases and the J segment 6 bases; nucleotides outside the gene matches: 6. The germline V gene encodes CDR1 SNHLY and CDR2 FYNNEI. The whole variable domain, remainder taken from reference TRBV2 and TRBJ1-5, is EPEVTQTPSHQVTQMGQEVILRCVPISNHLYFYWYRQILGQKVEFLVSFYNNEISEKSEIFDDQFSVERPDGSNFTLKIRSTKLEDSAMYFCASSYQGAGQPQHFGDGTRLSIL.

J is TRBJ2-3 and V is TRBV7-9; 14 bases line up with TRBD2. The junction had 5 bases not matched to a gene; V was cut back by 5 bases and J by 1 base. This CDR3 comprises 17 residues. From germline, CDR1 is SEHNR and CDR2 FQNEAQ (reference sequence). The CDR3 loop reads CASSLGLAGGRTDTQYF. The CDR3, as DNA: TGTGCCAGCAGCCTAGGACTAGCGGGGGGCCGCACAGATACGCAGTATTTT.

The chain is built from TRBV10-3 and TRBJ2-1; 9 bases align to TRBD1. The V and J ends lost 0 bases and 6 bases, in that order; junction bases with no gene match: 18. Germline V gene data show CDR1 as ENHRY and CDR2 as SYGVKD. The CDR3 is 20 amino acids. The CDR3 DNA reads TGTGCCATCAGTGAGTCCGGGACAGGGACCCTAGACCCGTCGATCAATGAGCAGTTCTTC. Amino acid sequence: CAISESGTGTLDPSINEQFF.

The table lists this clone with a few counts. The rearrangement uses TRBV2 and TRBJ1-5; no definite D call. The length of the CDR3 is 13 residues. The germline V gene encodes CDR1 SNHLY and CDR2 FYNNEI. Trimming left V 6 bases short and J 0 bases short, with 6 bases between. Here the CDR3 reads CASRRDSNQPQHF. The CDR3 coding sequence is TGTGCCAGCAGGCGGGATAGCAATCAGCCCCAGCATTTT.

The chain is built from TRBV6-1 and TRBJ1-3; D may be TRBD1 (6 bases). V lost 6 bases to trimming and J lost 2 bases, with 11 bases between them. The CDR3 has 14 residues. From germline, CDR1 is MNHNS and CDR2 SASEGT. CDR3: CASRSQGPGNTIYF. CDR3 coding DNA: TGTGCCAGCAGATCACAGGGACCTGGAAACACCATATATTTT.

V and J are TRBV30 and TRBJ1-1; D uncertain. The germline V and J ends were trimmed by 0 bases and 4 bases, with 15 bases remaining between them. The length of the CDR3 is 15 residues. Per the germline V gene, CDR1 is GTSNPN and CDR2 is SVGIG (reference sequence). Written as DNA, the CDR3 is TGTGCCTGGAGTGTAGACGGGATTCCGGGCACTGAAGCTTTCTTT. Its protein is CAWSVDGIPGTEAFF. The variable domain in full, with the rest retrieved from reference TRBV30 and TRBJ1-1, is SQTIHQWPATLVQPVGSPLSLECTVEGTSNPNLYWYRQAAGRGLQLLFYSVGIGQISSEVPQNLSASRPQDRQFILSSKKLLLSDSGFYLCAWSVDGIPGTEAFFGQGTRLTVV.

The chain links TRBV6-5 to TRBJ1-1; 8 bases fit TRBD1. The V and J ends lost 5 bases and 1 base, in that order; junction bases with no gene match: 3. The CDR3 sequence is 14 residues long. CDR1 and CDR2 from the germline V gene are MNHEY and SVGAGI. This chain's CDR3 is CASSRDRRNTEAFF. DNA of the CDR3: TGTGCCAGCAGTCGGGACAGGAGGAACACTGAAGCTTTCTTT.

This clone turned up a few times. The chain recombines TRBV7-3 with TRBJ2-3, with D perhaps matching TRBD2 (5 bases). Trimming removed 8 bases from V and 6 bases from J, with 12 bases in between. The CDR3 spans 12 residues. Germline assignment: CDR1 SGHTA and CDR2 FQGTGA. The CDR3 spells CASALQRDTQYF. The CDR3 bases are TGTGCCAGCGCCCTCCAGCGGGATACGCAGTATTTT.

In its sample, this clone was seen a few times. The chain uses TRBV11-2 and TRBJ2-7, with 12 bases identical to TRBD2. V trimming: 1 base; J trimming: 3 bases; junction bases outside the gene matches: 7. Germline V gene sequence: CDR1 SGHAT, CDR2 FQNNGV. The length of the CDR3 is 17 residues. CDR3 region: CASSLVASGRVLYEQYF. The CDR3 nucleotides are TGTGCCAGCAGCTTAGTGGCTAGCGGGAGGGTCCTCTACGAGCAGTACTTC.

The V and J genes are TRBV18 and TRBJ2-7, with 9 bases lining up with TRBD1. The ends lost 7 bases at V and 6 bases at J; junction bases unmatched: 7. CDR3 size: 13 residues. CDR1 is KGHSH, CDR2 LQKENI, per germline. The CDR3 DNA sequence: TGTGCCAGCTTAAGGGACAGGGTATCCGAGCAGTACTTC. As protein: CASLRDRVSEQYF.